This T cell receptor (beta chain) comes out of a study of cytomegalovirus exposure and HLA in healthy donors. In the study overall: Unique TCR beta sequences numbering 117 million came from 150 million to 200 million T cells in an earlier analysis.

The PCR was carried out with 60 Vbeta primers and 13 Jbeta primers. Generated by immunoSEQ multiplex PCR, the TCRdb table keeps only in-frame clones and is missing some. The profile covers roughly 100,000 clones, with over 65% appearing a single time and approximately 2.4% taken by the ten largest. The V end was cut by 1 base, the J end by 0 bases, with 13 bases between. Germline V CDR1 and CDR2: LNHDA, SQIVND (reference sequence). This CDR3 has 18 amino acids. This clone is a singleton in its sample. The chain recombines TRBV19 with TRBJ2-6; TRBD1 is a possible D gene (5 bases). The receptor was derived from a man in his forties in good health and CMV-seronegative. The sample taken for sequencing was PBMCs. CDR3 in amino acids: CASSIVTGLNSGANVLTF. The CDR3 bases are TGTGCCAGTAGTATAGTAACAGGTCTTAACTCTGGGGCCAACGTCCTGACTTTC.